This T cell receptor (beta chain) was captured in a study of T cell changes during pregnancy in multiple sclerosis. Assay: immunoSEQ multiplex PCR; the TCRdb copy retains only in-frame clones and omits some. The sample carries 100,000 to 140,000 clones, under 95% recorded once. V shed 5 bases, J shed 6 bases, and the junction held 6 bases outside the gene matches. CDR1 is SGHTA, CDR2 FQGTGA, per germline. CDR3 length equals 14 residues. The chain has TRBV7-3 and TRBJ2-3, with 9 bases matching TRBD1. The starting material was peripheral blood, obtained in the third trimester of pregnancy. This TCR was sampled from a female donor in good health, enrolled as a control in a pregnancy study. Here the CDR3 reads CASSPQGASDTQYF. For the CDR3, the DNA is TGTGCCAGCAGCCCACAGGGGGCATCCGATACGCAGTATTTT.